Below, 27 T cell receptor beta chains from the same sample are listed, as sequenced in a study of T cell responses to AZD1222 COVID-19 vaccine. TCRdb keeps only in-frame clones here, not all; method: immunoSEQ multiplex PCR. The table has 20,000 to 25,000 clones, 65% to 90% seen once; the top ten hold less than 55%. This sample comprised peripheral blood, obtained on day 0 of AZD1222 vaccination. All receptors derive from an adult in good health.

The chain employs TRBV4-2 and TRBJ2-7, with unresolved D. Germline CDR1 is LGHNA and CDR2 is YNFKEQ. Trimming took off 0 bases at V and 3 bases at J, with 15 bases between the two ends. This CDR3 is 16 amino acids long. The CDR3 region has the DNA TGTGCCAGCAGCCAAGAGGTCGAGGTCCCGAGCTACGAGCAGTACTTC. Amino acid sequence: CASSQEVEVPSYEQYF.

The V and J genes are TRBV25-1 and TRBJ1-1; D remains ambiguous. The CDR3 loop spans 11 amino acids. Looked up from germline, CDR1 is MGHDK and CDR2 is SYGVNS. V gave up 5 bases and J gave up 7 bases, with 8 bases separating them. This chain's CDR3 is CASSPYCEAFF. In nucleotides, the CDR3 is TGTGCCAGCAGTCCCTATTGTGAAGCTTTCTTT.

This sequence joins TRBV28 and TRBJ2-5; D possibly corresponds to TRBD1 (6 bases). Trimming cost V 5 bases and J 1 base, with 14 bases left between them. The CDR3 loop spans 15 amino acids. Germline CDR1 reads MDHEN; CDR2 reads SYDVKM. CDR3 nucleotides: TGTGCCAGCAGTACGGGACAAGGGGGCCAAGAGACCCAGTACTTC. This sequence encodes CASSTGQGGQETQYF.

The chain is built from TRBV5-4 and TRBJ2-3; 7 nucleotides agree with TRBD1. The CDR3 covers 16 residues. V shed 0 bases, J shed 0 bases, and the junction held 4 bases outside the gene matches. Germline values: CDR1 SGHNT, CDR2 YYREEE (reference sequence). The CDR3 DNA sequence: TGTGCCAGCAGCTTGGAGGGGGCTGGTAGCACAGATACGCAGTATTTT. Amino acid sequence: CASSLEGAGSTDTQYF.

CDR3 amino acids: CASSFLTSNYGYTF. CDR3 coding DNA: TGTGCCAGCAGCTTTTTGACAAGTAACTATGGCTACACCTTC. The chain has TRBV5-6 and TRBJ1-2; D is undetermined. The CDR3 covers 14 residues. CDR1 SGHDT and CDR2 YYEEEE come from the germline V gene. Trimming stripped 2 bases from V and 1 base from J, with 9 bases between.

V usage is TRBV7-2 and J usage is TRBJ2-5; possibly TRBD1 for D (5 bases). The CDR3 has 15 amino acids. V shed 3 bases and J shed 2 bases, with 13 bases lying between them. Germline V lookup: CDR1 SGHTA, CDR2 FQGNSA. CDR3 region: CASSFIGAEQETQYF. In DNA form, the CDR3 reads TGTGCCAGCAGCTTCATTGGGGCAGAGCAAGAGACCCAGTACTTC.

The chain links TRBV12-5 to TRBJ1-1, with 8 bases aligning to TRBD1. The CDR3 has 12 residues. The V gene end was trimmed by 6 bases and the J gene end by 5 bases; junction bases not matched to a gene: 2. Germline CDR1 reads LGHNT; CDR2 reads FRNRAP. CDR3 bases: TGTGCTAGTGGGACAGGGGTAACTGAAGCTTTCTTT. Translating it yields CASGTGVTEAFF. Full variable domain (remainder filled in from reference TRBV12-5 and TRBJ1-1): DARVTQTPRHKVTEMGQEVTMRCQPILGHNTVFWYRQTMMQGLELLAYFRNRAPLDDSGMPKDRFSAEMPDATLATLKIQPSEPRDSAVYFCASGTGVTEAFFGQGTRLTVV.

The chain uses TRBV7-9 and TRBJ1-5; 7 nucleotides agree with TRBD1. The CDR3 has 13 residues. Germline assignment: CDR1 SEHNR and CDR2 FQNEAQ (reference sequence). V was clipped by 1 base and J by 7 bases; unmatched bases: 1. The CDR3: CASSLGGQQPQHF. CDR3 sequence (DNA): TGTGCCAGCAGCTTAGGGGGACAGCAGCCCCAGCATTTT.

CDR3 loop: CASSVDAGVYPGELFF. DNA for the CDR3: TGTGCCAGCAGCGTAGATGCGGGAGTGTATCCCGGGGAGCTGTTTTTT. The chain links TRBV9 to TRBJ2-2, with 7 bases matching TRBD2. The germline V gene encodes CDR1 SGDLS and CDR2 YYNGEE. Unmatched junction bases numbered 8, after V lost 0 bases and J lost 6 bases. The CDR3 has 16 amino acids.

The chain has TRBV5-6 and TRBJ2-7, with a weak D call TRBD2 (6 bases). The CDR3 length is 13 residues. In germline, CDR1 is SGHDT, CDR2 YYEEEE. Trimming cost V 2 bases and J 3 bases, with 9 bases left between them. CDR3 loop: CASSLPGVYEQYF. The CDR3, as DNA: TGTGCCAGCAGCTTACCGGGGGTCTACGAGCAGTACTTC. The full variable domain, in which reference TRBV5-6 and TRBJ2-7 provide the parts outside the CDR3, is DAGVTQSPTHLIKTRGQQVTLRCSPKSGHDTVSWYQQALGQGPQFIFQYYEEEERQRGNFPDRFSGHQFPNYSSELNVNALLLGDSALYLCASSLPGVYEQYFGPGTRLTVT.

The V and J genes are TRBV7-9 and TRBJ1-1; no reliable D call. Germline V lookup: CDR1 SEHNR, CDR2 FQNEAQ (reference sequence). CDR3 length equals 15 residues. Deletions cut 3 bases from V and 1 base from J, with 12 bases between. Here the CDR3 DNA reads TGTGCCAGCAGCTTCTACCTGGCGGGGAACACTGAAGCTTTCTTT. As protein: CASSFYLAGNTEAFF.

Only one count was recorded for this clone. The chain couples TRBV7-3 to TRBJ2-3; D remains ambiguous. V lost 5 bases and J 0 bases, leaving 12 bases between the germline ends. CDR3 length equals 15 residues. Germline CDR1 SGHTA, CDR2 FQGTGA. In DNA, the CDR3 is TGTGCCAGCAGCAAAACACCAATTAGCACAGATACGCAGTATTTT. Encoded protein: CASSKTPISTDTQYF.

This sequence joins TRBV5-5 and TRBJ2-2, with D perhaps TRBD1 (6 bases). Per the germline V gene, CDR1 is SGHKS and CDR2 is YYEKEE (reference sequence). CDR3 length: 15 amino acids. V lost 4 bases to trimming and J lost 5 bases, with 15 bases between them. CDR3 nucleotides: TGTGCCAGCAGCCCCAACGCCGGACAGACCGGGGAGCTGTTTTTT. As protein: CASSPNAGQTGELFF.

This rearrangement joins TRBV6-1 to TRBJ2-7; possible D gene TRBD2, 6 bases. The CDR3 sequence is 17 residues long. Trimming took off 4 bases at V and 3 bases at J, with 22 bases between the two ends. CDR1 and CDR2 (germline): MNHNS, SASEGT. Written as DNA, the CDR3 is TGTGCCAGCAGTGTGTTAGGCGAACCGGAGGGGAGCTACGAGCAGTACTTC. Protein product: CASSVLGEPEGSYEQYF.

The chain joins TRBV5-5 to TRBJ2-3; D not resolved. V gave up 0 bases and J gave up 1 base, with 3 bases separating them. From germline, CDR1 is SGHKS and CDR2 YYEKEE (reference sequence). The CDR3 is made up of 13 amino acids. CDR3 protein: CASSLGRTDTQYF. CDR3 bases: TGTGCCAGCAGCTTGGGGCGCACAGATACGCAGTATTTT.

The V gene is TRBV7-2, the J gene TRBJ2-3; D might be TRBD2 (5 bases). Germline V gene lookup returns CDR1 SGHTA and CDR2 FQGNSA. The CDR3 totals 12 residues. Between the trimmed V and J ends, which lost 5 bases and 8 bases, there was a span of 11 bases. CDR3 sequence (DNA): TGTGCCAGCAGCAAGAGGGCGGGTACGCAGTATTTT. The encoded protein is CASSKRAGTQYF.

The CDR3 sequence is CAISEAEPSGTTGGGEQFF. CDR3 bases: TGTGCCATCAGTGAGGCCGAGCCTAGCGGGACGACAGGGGGAGGAGAGCAGTTCTTC. The rearrangement joins TRBV10-3 to TRBJ2-1, with D possibly being TRBD1 or TRBD2 (9 bases each). This CDR3 is built from 19 residues. Trimming left V 2 bases short and J 10 bases short, with 30 bases between. The V gene's germline CDR1 is ENHRY and CDR2 SYGVKD.

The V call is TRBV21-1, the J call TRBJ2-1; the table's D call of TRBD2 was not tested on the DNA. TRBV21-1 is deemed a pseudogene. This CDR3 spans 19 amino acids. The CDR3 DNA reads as TGTGCCAGCAGCGGAGAGGGACTAGCGGGGAGGAACTCCTACAATGAGCAGTTCTTC. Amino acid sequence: CASSGEGLAGRNSYNEQFF.

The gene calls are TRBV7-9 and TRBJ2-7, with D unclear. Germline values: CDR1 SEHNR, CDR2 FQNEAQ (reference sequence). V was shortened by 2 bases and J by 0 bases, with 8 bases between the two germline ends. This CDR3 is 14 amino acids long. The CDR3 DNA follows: TGTGCCAGCAGCTTAACGGACGGCTCCTACGAGCAGTACTTC. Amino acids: CASSLTDGSYEQYF.

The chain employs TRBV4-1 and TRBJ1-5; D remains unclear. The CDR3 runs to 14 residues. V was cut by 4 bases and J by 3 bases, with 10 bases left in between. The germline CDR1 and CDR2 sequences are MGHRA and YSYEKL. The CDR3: CASSLGIDNQPQHF. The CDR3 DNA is TGCGCCAGCAGCCTAGGCATAGACAATCAGCCCCAGCATTTT.

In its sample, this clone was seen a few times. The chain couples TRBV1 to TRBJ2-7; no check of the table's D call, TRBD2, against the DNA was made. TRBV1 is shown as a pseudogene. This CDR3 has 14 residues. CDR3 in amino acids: CTSSQERGWYEQYF. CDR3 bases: TGCACCAGCAGCCAAGAAAGAGGGTGGTACGAGCAGTACTTC.

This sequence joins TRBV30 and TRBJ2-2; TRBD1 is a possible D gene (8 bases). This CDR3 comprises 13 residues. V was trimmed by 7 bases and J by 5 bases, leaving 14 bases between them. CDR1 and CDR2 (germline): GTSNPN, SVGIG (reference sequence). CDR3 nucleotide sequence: TGTGCCTTGGACAGGGAGGGAACCGGGGAGCTGTTTTTT. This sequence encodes CALDREGTGELFF.

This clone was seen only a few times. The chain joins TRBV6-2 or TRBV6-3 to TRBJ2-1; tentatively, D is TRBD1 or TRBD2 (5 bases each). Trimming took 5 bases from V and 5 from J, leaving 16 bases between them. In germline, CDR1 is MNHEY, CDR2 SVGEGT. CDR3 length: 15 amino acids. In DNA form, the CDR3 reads TGTGCCAGCAGTCCCGGGACCATAGCGAACAATGAGCAGTTCTTC. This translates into CASSPGTIANNEQFF.

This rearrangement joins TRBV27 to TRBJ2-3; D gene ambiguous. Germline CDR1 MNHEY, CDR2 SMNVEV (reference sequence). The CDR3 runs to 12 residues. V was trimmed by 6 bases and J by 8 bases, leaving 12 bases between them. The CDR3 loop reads CASRTLTATQYF. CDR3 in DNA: TGTGCCAGCAGGACCCTTACGGCTACGCAGTATTTT.

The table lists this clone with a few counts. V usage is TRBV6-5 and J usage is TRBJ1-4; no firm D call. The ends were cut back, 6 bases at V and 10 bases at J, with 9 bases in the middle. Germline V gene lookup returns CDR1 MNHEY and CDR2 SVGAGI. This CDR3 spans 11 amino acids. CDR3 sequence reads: CASRDGGKLFF. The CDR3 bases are TGTGCCAGCAGAGATGGTGGAAAACTGTTTTTT.

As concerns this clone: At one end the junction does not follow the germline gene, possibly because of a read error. This chain's CDR3 is CASRGDSGTALDF. Here the CDR3 DNA reads TGTGCCAGCAGGGGGGACTCCGGGACAGCGCTCGACTTC. The chain has TRBV7-6 and TRBJ2-7, with D perhaps matching TRBD1 (7 bases). Germline assignment: CDR1 SGHVS and CDR2 FNYEAQ. This CDR3 region has 13 residues.

CDR3 sequence: CASTLGVYQPQHF. DNA of the CDR3: TGTGCCAGCACCTTGGGGGTCTATCAGCCCCAGCATTTT. This chain joins TRBV19 and TRBJ1-5, with a tentative D call TRBD1 (5 bases). V was pared by 9 bases and J by 5 bases, with 14 bases between. Germline V gives CDR1 LNHDA, CDR2 SQIVND (reference sequence). This CDR3 is 13 amino acids long. The entire variable domain, with the rest obtained from reference TRBV19 and TRBJ1-5, is as follows: DGGITQSPKYLFRKEGQNVTLSCEQNLNHDAMYWYRQDPGQGLRLIYYSQIVNDFQKGDIAEGYSVSREKKESFPLTVTSAQKNPTAFYLCASTLGVYQPQHFGDGTRLSIL.